This T cell receptor beta chain was recorded in a study of blood T cell repertoires in COVID-19. Study summary: Samples of COVID-19 (acute and convalescent) were obtained from the United States, Italy and Spain.

Assay used: immunoSEQ multiplex PCR; TCRdb lists only in-frame clones, some missing. The sample consists of hundreds of thousands of clones, around 89% of them appearing once. CDR1 and CDR2 from the germline V gene are SGHAT and FQNNGV. V gave up 0 bases and J gave up 6 bases, with 11 bases separating them. The CDR3 covers 15 residues. The sample comprised PBMCs or T cells enriched from blood (not recorded which). This TCR was recovered from a man aged 30-40 years who had recovered from COVID-19. The chain has TRBV11-2 and TRBJ2-2, with D tentatively TRBD2 (6 bases). CDR3 nucleotides: TGTGCCAGCAGCTTAGATCGGCGGGGACCCGGGGAGCTGTTTTTT. Its translation is CASSLDRRGPGELFF.